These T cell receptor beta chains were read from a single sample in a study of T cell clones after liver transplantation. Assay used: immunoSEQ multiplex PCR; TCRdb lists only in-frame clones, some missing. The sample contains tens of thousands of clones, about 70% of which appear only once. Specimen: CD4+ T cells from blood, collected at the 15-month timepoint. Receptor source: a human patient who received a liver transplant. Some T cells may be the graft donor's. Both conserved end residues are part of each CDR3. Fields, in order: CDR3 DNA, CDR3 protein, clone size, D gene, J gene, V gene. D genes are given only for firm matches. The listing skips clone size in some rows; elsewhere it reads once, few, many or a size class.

cdr3_nt: TGTGCCAGCCGGTTTCGAAATGGAGCAACTAATGAAAAACTGTTTTTT
cdr3_aa: CASRFRNGATNEKLFF
clone_size: .
d_call: .
j_call: TRBJ1-4
v_call: TRBV6-6

cdr3_nt: TGTGCCAGTAGTATAGCCCCCGGGACAGGGAGGGCTGAAGCTTTCTTT
cdr3_aa: CASSIAPGTGRAEAFF
clone_size: .
d_call: TRBD1
j_call: TRBJ1-1
v_call: TRBV19

cdr3_nt: TGTGCCAGCAGCTTTGGGGAGACCTACGAGCAGTACTTC
cdr3_aa: CASSFGETYEQYF
clone_size: .
d_call: .
j_call: TRBJ2-7
v_call: TRBV7-6

cdr3_nt: TGTGCCAGCACCAATAGCAATCAGCCCCAGCATTTT
cdr3_aa: CASTNSNQPQHF
clone_size: once
d_call: .
j_call: TRBJ1-5
v_call: TRBV2

cdr3_nt: TGTGCCAGCAGTACGGGGGTCTCCTACGAGCAGTACTTC
cdr3_aa: CASSTGVSYEQYF
clone_size: .
d_call: .
j_call: TRBJ2-7
v_call: TRBV7-9

cdr3_nt: TGTGCCAGCAGCTTACAGGGCGTAGCACAAGAGACCCAGTACTTC
cdr3_aa: CASSLQGVAQETQYF
clone_size: .
d_call: .
j_call: TRBJ2-5
v_call: TRBV7-2

cdr3_nt: TGTGCCTCGGGGCCTCTAGAGGCAGATACGCAGTATTTT
cdr3_aa: CASGPLEADTQYF
clone_size: once
d_call: .
j_call: TRBJ2-3
v_call: TRBV10-3

cdr3_nt: TGTGCCAGCAGTTTGACGCTAGCCAAAAACATTCAGTACTTC
cdr3_aa: CASSLTLAKNIQYF
clone_size: .
d_call: .
j_call: TRBJ2-4
v_call: TRBV6-5

cdr3_nt: TGCAGCGTTGGCGAAAGGGGGCAGCCCCAGCATTTT
cdr3_aa: CSVGERGQPQHF
clone_size: .
d_call: .
j_call: TRBJ1-5
v_call: TRBV29-1

cdr3_nt: TGTGCCAGTAGTATAGCGATCGGGACATCGAACACTGAAGCTTTCTTT
cdr3_aa: CASSIAIGTSNTEAFF
clone_size: .
d_call: .
j_call: TRBJ1-1
v_call: TRBV19

cdr3_nt: TGTGCCAGCAGCCCGGACTGGAACACCGGGGAGCTGTTTTTT
cdr3_aa: CASSPDWNTGELFF
clone_size: .
d_call: .
j_call: TRBJ2-2
v_call: TRBV7-9

cdr3_nt: TGTGCCAGCAGCTTAGCCTCCACCGGGGAGCTGTTTTTT
cdr3_aa: CASSLASTGELFF
clone_size: .
d_call: .
j_call: TRBJ2-2
v_call: TRBV7-9

cdr3_nt: TGTGCCAGCAGTAGGGACAGGGACTACAATGAGCAGTTCTTC
cdr3_aa: CASSRDRDYNEQFF
clone_size: .
d_call: TRBD1
j_call: TRBJ2-1
v_call: TRBV6-5

cdr3_nt: TGTGCCAGCAGCGCAGCGGTCGCTTTACAGGGGATGGGAGGCTATACCTTC
cdr3_aa: CASSAAVALQGMGGYTF
clone_size: .
d_call: TRBD1
j_call: TRBJ1-2
v_call: TRBV7-2

cdr3_nt: TGTGCCAGCAGCCAACTAGGACCCCCGTTCTTC
cdr3_aa: CASSQLGPPFF
clone_size: .
d_call: .
j_call: TRBJ2-1
v_call: TRBV7-9

cdr3_nt: TGTGCCAGCCGCGGTGACGCCGGGACCTACGAGCAGTACTTC
cdr3_aa: CASRGDAGTYEQYF
clone_size: .
d_call: .
j_call: TRBJ2-7
v_call: TRBV28

cdr3_nt: TGTGCCAGTAGTCCGGGCGTAGTGTACAATGAGCAGTTCTTC
cdr3_aa: CASSPGVVYNEQFF
clone_size: .
d_call: .
j_call: TRBJ2-1
v_call: TRBV19